The rows below give T cell receptor beta chains drawn from one sample of a study of cytomegalovirus exposure and HLA in healthy donors. The repertoire was sequenced with immunoSEQ multiplex PCR; TCRdb's copy has only in-frame clones and lacks some. The table includes over 100,000 clones, around 8.5% detected once. The sequenced sample was PBMCs. The origin of the receptors is a man aged 40-49 years in good health and CMV-seronegative. The conserved cysteine and the conserved F or W are not part of the CDR3 here. A D gene is named only where the DNA matches it firmly.

D gene	J gene	V gene	CDR3 protein
TRBD1	TRBJ1-2	TRBV2	ASRPTGGDYGYT
NA	TRBJ2-7	TRBV4-1	ASSQGGIGEQGYEQY
NA	TRBJ2-2	TRBV10-3	AIMEGATGELF
NA	TRBJ1-4	TRBV6-5	ASSYYGGGREKLF
NA	TRBJ2-3	TRBV27	ASSLSPRSTDTQY
TRBD1	TRBJ2-7	TRBV5-1	ASSPYTGTVLYEQY
NA	TRBJ1-3	TRBV6-5	ASSPGQHGNTIY
NA	TRBJ2-3	TRBV13	ASTRNDPDTQY
NA	TRBJ1-5	TRBV7-8	ASSHPRGAWGISNQPQH
TRBD1	TRBJ2-3	TRBV6-5	ASIDRVRDTQY
TRBD2	TRBJ2-3	TRBV7-8	ASSPRTGGRRGGTDTQY
NA	TRBJ1-2	TRBV2	ASSDNRADYGYT
NA	TRBJ2-1	TRBV18	ASSPLESSYNEQF
NA	TRBJ1-1	TRBV19	ASTGRGITEAF
TRBD1	TRBJ1-2	TRBV29-1	SVEIGQGAVEGYT
TRBD2	TRBJ2-2	TRBV11-3	ASSPGTSGANTGELF
TRBD1	TRBJ2-2	TRBV12-5	ASRTGATGELF
NA	NA	TRBV13	ASSSRGSYEQY
NA	TRBJ1-5	TRBV5-1	ASSLAGGDNQPQH
TRBD1	TRBJ2-5	TRBV6-6	ASRDSTGGSETQY
NA	TRBJ1-6	TRBV5-7	ASSPKGDGNSPLH
TRBD1	TRBJ2-7	TRBV5-1	ASSWDRAEQY
TRBD1	TRBJ1-2	TRBV19	ASSPGQGHGYT
NA	TRBJ2-1	TRBV10-3	AIGATASSYNEQF
NA	TRBJ1-1	TRBV7-6	ASSLRGSTEAF
NA	TRBJ1-1	TRBV5-1	ASSLTSNTEAF
TRBD1	TRBJ1-2	TRBV2	ASSPRDRFGYT
TRBD1	TRBJ2-3	TRBV19	ASSIPDRGSTDTQY
NA	TRBJ2-1	TRBV6-5	ASSYRGAQF
NA	TRBJ2-2	TRBV27	ASSLSGGGTGELF
NA	TRBJ1-4	TRBV9	ASTGGRENEKLF
TRBD1	TRBJ1-2	TRBV4-3	ASSQDKGAGFGGYT
NA	TRBJ2-3	TRBV9	ASSVSGGGTDTQY
NA	TRBJ2-2	TRBV5-1	ASSTGQFANTGELF
TRBD1	TRBJ1-4	TRBV9	ASSASATGVINEKLF
TRBD1	TRBJ1-2	TRBV15	ATSRGQGLGYT
NA	TRBJ1-4	TRBV27	ASSLSGWVANEKLF
TRBD1	TRBJ1-1	TRBV29-1	SVEDLPGGITEAF
TRBD2	TRBJ2-1	TRBV4-2	ASSQERRSGVELGYNEQF
TRBD1	TRBJ2-3	TRBV5-6	ASSLDRLSTDTQY
NA	TRBJ2-5	TRBV7-8	ASSLARDFQETQY